This T cell receptor (beta chain) derives from a study of PD-1 blockade in classical Hodgkin lymphoma. Study summary: A 3 mg/kg intravenous dose of nivolumab was received by patients every 2 weeks. Study results and caveats: Complete responders showed a baseline diversity that resembled the diversity of newly diagnosed patients. When set against healthy donors, newly diagnosed patients were reported to show lower baseline TCR diversity.

This sample's time point: cycle 4 day 1 (C4D1), after 6 weeks of nivolumab. Each patient relapsed following autologous stem cell transplantation, and prior brentuximab vedotin exposure differed. Sequencing was performed with immunoSEQ multiplex PCR; in TCRdb, only in-frame clones are kept and a portion is missing. The sample yields under 25,000 clones, roughly 80% seen once. Worth noting for this clone: Its target is not known.

Germline assignment: CDR1 SGHTA and CDR2 FQGTGA. The CDR3 extends over 17 amino acids. V lost 2 bases to trimming and J lost 1 base, with 14 bases between them. This TCR came from a human donor with classical Hodgkin lymphoma. The chain recombines TRBV7-3 with TRBJ2-2; D might be TRBD2 (5 bases). This sample comprised peripheral blood mononuclear cells (PBMCs), obtained before the fourth cycle of nivolumab. The CDR3 coding sequence is TGTGCCAGCAGCTTAGTCCGAAGCGCGGGGAACACCGGGGAGCTGTTTTTT. It encodes CASSLVRSAGNTGELFF.